This section outlines one T cell receptor beta chain sequence together with its context. The data are from a study of OX40 agonist ivuxolimab in advanced cancers. The wider study: One hepatocellular carcinoma and a couple of cutaneous melanoma patients partially responded.

The assay was immunoSEQ multiplex PCR, and TCRdb's table has in-frame clones only and misses some. The table lists 50,000 to 75,000 clones, about 90% of them singletons. Specimen: CD4+ or CD8+ T cells sorted from blood, collected in a trial of the OX40 agonist ivuxolimab. The TCR was taken from an adult with an advanced solid tumor such as melanoma, head and neck, liver or kidney cancer.

CDR3 bases: TGTGCCAGCAGCTTTCGGCAGCTTGAAGCTTTCTTT. This codes for CASSFRQLEAFF. The V and J genes are TRBV7-9 and TRBJ1-1; no clear D. Per the germline V gene, CDR1 is SEHNR and CDR2 is FQNEAQ (reference sequence). There are 12 residues in the CDR3. V lost 3 bases and J lost 7, with 9 bases in between.